This TCR beta chain was sequenced for a study of shared clonotypes between healthy human individuals. Study results and caveats: In general, naive subsets displayed greater estimated richness than memory subsets did.

Between the trimmed V and J ends, which lost 0 bases and 1 base, there was a span of 10 bases. The CDR3 length is 15 residues. Germline CDR1 and CDR2: SGDLS and YYNGEE. Here immunoSEQ multiplex PCR was the method, and the copy in TCRdb shows in-frame clones only, minus some. The data show almost 700,000 clones, roughly nine tenths seen once. This clone was seen only a few times. No antigen is known for it. CD8 cells regarded as naive lacked CD45RO, were positively chosen for CCR7, and omitted terminally differentiated effector memory CD45RA+ cells. The receptor was isolated from a young man in good health. Sample: naive CD8+ T cells sorted from blood. The gene calls are TRBV9 and TRBJ2-5; D not certain. The CDR3 coding sequence is TGTGCCAGCAGCGTAGATGGGGTTACCCAAGAGACCCAGTACTTC. This encodes CASSVDGVTQETQYF.